This TCR beta chain came from a study of blood T cell repertoires in COVID-19. This CDR3 has 16 residues. The germline gives CDR1 SGDLS, CDR2 YYNGEE. Trimming took 1 base from V and 1 from J, leaving 13 bases between them. The method was immunoSEQ multiplex PCR; TCRdb's version includes in-frame clones alone and lacks a portion of them. The sample holds around 320,000 clones; around nine tenths are singletons and the top ten take around 10%. The material sequenced was peripheral blood. This rearrangement joins TRBV9 to TRBJ2-3; D is possibly TRBD2 (6 bases). The origin of this receptor is a woman aged 25 to 39 with COVID-19, enrolled during active disease. The CDR3 loop reads CASSVQTSSGTDTQYF. As DNA, the CDR3 is TGTGCCAGCAGCGTACAGACTAGTTCCGGCACAGATACGCAGTATTTT. The whole variable domain, remainder taken from reference TRBV9 and TRBJ2-3, is DSGVTQTPKHLITATGQRVTLRCSPRSGDLSVYWYQQSLDQGLQFLIQYYNGEERAKGNILERFSAQQFPDLHSELNLSSLELGDSALYFCASSVQTSSGTDTQYFGPGTRLTVL.